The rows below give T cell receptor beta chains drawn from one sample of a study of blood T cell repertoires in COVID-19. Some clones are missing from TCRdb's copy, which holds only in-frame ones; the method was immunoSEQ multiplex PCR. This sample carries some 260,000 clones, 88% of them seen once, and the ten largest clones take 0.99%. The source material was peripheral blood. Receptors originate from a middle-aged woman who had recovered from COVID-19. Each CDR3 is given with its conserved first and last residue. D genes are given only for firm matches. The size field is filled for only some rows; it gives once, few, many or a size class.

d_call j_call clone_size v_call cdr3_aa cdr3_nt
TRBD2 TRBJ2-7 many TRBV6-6 CASSPGRGHRGNEQYF TGTGCCAGCTCTCCGGGGAGGGGCCACCGTGGGAACGAGCAGTACTTC
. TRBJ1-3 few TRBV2 CASRPPRAGNTIYF TGTGCCAGCAGGCCCCCCAGGGCTGGAAACACCATATATTTT
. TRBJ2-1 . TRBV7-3 CASSNGPPSRSSYNEQFF TGTGCCAGCAGCAACGGCCCACCTAGCCGGAGCTCCTACAATGAGCAGTTCTTC
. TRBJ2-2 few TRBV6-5 CASRLGQITGELFF TGTGCCAGCAGACTCGGACAGATCACCGGGGAGCTGTTTTTT
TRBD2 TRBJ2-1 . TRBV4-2 CASSLRTSGKAGIGNEQFF TGTGCCAGCAGCTTACGGACTAGCGGGAAGGCCGGGATTGGCAATGAGCAGTTCTTC
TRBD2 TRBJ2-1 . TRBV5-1 CASSSRLAGGFDEQFF TGCGCCAGCAGCTCCAGACTAGCGGGAGGATTCGATGAGCAGTTCTTC
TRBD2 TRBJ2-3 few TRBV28 CASSPSGSRADTQYF TGTGCCAGCAGCCCTAGCGGGAGTAGGGCAGATACGCAGTATTTT
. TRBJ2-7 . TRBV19 CASSLGTGNYEQYF TGTGCCAGTAGTCTCGGGACTGGGAACTACGAGCAGTACTTC
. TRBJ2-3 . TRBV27 CASRPAGGDTQYF TGTGCCAGCAGACCCGCCGGGGGAGATACGCAGTATTTT
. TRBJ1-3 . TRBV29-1 CSATPQGGNTIYF TGCAGCGCCACACCCCAGGGAGGAAACACCATATATTTT
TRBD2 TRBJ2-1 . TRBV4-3 CASSQGASGMGEQFF TGCGCCAGCAGCCAAGGGGCTAGCGGGATGGGGGAGCAGTTCTTC
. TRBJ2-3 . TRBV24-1 CATSPDGDTQYF TGTGCCACCTCTCCAGACGGGGATACGCAGTATTTT
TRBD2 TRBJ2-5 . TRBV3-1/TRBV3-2 CASSRLAGGETQYF TGTGCCAGCAGCCGACTAGCGGGAGGGGAGACCCAGTACTTC
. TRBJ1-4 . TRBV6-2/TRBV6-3 CASTPAGVEKLFF TGTGCCAGCACCCCGGCGGGGGTTGAAAAACTGTTTTTT
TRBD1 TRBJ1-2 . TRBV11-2 CASSSDRAGYGYTF TGTGCCAGCAGCTCGGACAGGGCGGGCTATGGCTACACCTTC
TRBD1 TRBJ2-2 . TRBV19 CASSIAGQGAKDTGELFF TGTGCCAGTAGTATAGCGGGACAGGGGGCGAAGGACACCGGGGAGCTGTTTTTT
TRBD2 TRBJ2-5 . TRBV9 CASSVEASGAQETQYF TGTGCCAGCAGCGTAGAGGCTAGCGGGGCCCAAGAGACCCAGTACTTC
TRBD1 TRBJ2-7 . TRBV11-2 CASSPGQGAYEQYF TGTGCCAGCAGCCCGGGACAGGGGGCCTACGAGCAGTACTTC
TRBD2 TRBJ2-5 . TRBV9 CASSVAGGQETQYF TGTGCCAGCAGCGTAGCGGGAGGGCAGGAGACCCAGTACTTC
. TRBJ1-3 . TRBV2 CATRTTNSGNTIYF TGTGCCACAAGAACAACCAACTCTGGAAACACCATATATTTT
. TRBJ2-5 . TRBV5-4 CASSPERLTQETQYF TGTGCCAGCAGCCCAGAAAGACTGACCCAAGAGACCCAGTACTTC
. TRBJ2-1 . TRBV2 CASRQTGVREFGYNEQFF TGTGCCAGCAGACAAACAGGGGTACGGGAGTTCGGCTACAATGAGCAGTTCTTC
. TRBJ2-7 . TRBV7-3 CASSLEVGPHYEQYF TGTGCCAGCAGCTTAGAGGTCGGCCCGCACTACGAGCAGTACTTC
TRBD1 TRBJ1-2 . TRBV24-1 CATSDVGWAGGHTF TGTGCCACCAGTGATGTAGGTTGGGCAGGGGGTCACACCTTC
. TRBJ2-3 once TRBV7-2 CASSLASGGASTDTQYF TGTGCCAGCAGCTTAGCTAGCGGAGGGGCTAGCACAGATACGCAGTATTTT
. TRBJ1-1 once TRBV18 CASSPSARGGPEAFF TGTGCCAGCTCACCGTCGGCTCGCGGGGGGCCTGAAGCTTTCTTT
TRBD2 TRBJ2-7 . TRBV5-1 CASSPGLAASYEQYF TGCGCCAGCAGCCCTGGACTAGCGGCCTCCTACGAGCAGTACTTC
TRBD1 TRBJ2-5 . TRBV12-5 CASAQGAGETQYF TGTGCTAGTGCCCAGGGGGCAGGGGAGACCCAGTACTTC
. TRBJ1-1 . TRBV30 CAWSAPGVENTEAFF TGTGCCTGGAGCGCCCCGGGGGTCGAGAACACTGAAGCTTTCTTT
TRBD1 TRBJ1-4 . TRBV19 CASSNRGLRTQLFF TGTGCCAGTAGTAACAGGGGGCTGAGGACCCAACTGTTTTTT
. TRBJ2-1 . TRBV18 CASSPQTGNEQFF TGTGCCAGCTCACCACAAACAGGGAATGAGCAGTTCTTC
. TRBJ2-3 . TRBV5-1 CASSPRSPGTDTQYF TGCGCCAGCAGCCCCCGTAGTCCCGGCACAGATACGCAGTATTTT
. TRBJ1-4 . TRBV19 CASRRQANEKLFF TGTGCCAGTCGCCGACAGGCTAATGAAAAACTGTTTTTT
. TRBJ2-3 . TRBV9 CASSAGAGPDTQYF TGTGCCAGCAGCGCCGGGGCGGGACCTGATACGCAGTATTTT
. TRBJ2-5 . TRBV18 CASSPGGPPTKETQYF TGTGCCAGCTCACCAGGAGGCCCCCCTACCAAAGAGACCCAGTACTTC
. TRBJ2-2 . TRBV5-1 CASRRVGVNTGELFF TGCGCCAGCAGGCGAGTAGGGGTCAACACCGGGGAGCTGTTTTTT
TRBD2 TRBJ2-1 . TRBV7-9 CASSASDGTRYNEQFF TGTGCCAGCAGCGCCTCGGACGGGACTAGATACAATGAGCAGTTCTTC
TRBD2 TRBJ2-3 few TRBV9 CASSVEPVSGRGTDTQYF TGTGCCAGCAGCGTAGAGCCCGTCAGCGGGAGGGGCACAGATACGCAGTATTTT
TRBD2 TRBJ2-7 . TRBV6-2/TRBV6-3 CASSIYREASYEQYF TGTGCCAGCAGCATATATCGGGAGGCTTCCTACGAGCAGTACTTC
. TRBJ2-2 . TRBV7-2 CASSPAAPPNTGELFF TGTGCCAGCAGCCCCGCGGCTCCACCGAACACCGGGGAGCTGTTTTTT
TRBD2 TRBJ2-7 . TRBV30 CAWRWTSGPRGQYF TGTGCCTGGAGGTGGACTAGCGGGCCCCGGGGGCAGTACTTC